This record looks at one T cell receptor (beta chain) sequence and its context. This record belongs to a study of blood T cell repertoires in COVID-19. Across the study: In each case, the material was cDNA or gDNA derived from T cells, B-cell-depleted T cells, or PBMCs.

This CDR3 region has 15 residues. The trim removed 4 bases at V and 7 bases at J, leaving 8 bases unmatched. Germline CDR1 SGHDT, CDR2 YYEEEE. Assay used: immunoSEQ multiplex PCR; TCRdb lists only in-frame clones, some missing. Among 170,000 or so clones listed, roughly 84% were seen once. What was sequenced was peripheral blood. The V call is TRBV5-6, the J call TRBJ1-6; 7 bases fit TRBD1. The receptor was isolated from a man younger than 30 with active or convalescent COVID-19. The CDR3 sequence: CASSHPGTENSPLHF. DNA for the CDR3: TGTGCCAGCAGCCATCCCGGGACAGAGAATTCACCCCTCCACTTT.